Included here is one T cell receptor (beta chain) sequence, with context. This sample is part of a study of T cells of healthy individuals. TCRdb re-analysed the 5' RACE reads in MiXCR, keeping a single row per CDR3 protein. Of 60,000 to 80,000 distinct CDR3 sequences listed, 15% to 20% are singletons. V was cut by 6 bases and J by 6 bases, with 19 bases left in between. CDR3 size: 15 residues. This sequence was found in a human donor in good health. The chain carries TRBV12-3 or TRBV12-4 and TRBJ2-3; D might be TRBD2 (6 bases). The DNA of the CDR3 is TGTGCCAGCAGAAACGGAGGGGTGGGCCTGGATACGCAGTATTTT. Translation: CASRNGGVGLDTQYF.